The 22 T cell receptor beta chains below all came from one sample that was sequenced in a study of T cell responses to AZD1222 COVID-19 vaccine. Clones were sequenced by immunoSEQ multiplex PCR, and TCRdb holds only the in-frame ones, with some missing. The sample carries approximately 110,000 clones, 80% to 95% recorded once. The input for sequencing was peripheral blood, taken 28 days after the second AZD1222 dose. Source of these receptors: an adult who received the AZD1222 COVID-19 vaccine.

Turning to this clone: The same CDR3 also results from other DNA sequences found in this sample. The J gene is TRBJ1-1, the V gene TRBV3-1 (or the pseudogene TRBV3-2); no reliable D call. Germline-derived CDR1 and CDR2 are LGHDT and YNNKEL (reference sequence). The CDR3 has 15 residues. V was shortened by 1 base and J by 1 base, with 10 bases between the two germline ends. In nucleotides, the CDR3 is TGTGCCAGCAGCCAAGGTCGTTCGGGGAACACTGAAGCTTTCTTT. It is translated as CASSQGRSGNTEAFF.

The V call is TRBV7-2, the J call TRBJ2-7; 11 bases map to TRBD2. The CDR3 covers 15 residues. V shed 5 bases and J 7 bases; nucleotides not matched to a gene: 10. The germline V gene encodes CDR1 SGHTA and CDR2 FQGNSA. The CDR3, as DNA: TGTGCCAGCAGCATTCATAGCGGGGGGGCCTGGGAGCAGTACTTC. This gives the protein CASSIHSGGAWEQYF. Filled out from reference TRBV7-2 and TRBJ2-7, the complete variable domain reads GAGVSQSPSNKVTEKGKDVELRCDPISGHTALYWYRQSLGQGLEFLIYFQGNSAPDKSGLPSDRFSAERTGGSVSTLTIQRTQQEDSAVYLCASSIHSGGAWEQYFGPGTRLTVT.

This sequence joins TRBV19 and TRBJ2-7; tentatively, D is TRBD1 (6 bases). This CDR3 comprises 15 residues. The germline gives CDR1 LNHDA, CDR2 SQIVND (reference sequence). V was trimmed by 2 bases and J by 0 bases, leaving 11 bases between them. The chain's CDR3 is CASSIITGPSYEQYF. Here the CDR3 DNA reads TGTGCCAGTAGTATAATCACAGGGCCCTCCTACGAGCAGTACTTC.

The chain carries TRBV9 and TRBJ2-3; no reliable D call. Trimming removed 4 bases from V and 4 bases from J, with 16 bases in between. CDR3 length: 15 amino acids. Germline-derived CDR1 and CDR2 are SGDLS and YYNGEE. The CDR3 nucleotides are TGTGCCAGCAGCACTACAATATCAAACGCAGATACGCAGTATTTT. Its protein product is CASSTTISNADTQYF.

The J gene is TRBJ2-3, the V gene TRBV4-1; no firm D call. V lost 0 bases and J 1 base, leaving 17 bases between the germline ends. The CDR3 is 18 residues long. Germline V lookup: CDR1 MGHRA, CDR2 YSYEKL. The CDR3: CASSQDLATTLGTDTQYF. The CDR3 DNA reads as TGCGCCAGCAGCCAAGATTTGGCAACGACTTTGGGCACAGATACGCAGTATTTT.

The CDR3 reads CASSRQLQAYSYNSPLHF. The CDR3 DNA reads as TGTGCCAGCAGTCGACAACTTCAGGCATACTCCTATAATTCACCCCTCCACTTT. This rearrangement joins TRBV2 to TRBJ1-6; D is unresolved. Germline assignment: CDR1 SNHLY and CDR2 FYNNEI. CDR3 size: 18 residues. Trimming took off 5 bases at V and 0 bases at J, with 17 bases between the two ends.

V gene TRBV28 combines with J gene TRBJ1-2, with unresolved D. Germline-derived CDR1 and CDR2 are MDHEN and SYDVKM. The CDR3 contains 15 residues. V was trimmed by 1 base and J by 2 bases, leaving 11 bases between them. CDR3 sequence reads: CASSLSAGENYGYTF. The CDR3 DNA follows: TGTGCCAGCAGTTTATCCGCCGGTGAGAACTATGGCTACACCTTC.

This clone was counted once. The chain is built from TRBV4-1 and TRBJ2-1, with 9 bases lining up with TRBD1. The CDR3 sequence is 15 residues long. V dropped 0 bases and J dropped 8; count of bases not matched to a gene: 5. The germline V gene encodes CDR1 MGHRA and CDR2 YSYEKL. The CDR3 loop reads CASSQEDRGFYEQFF. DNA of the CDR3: TGCGCCAGCAGCCAAGAGGACAGGGGATTTTATGAGCAGTTCTTC.

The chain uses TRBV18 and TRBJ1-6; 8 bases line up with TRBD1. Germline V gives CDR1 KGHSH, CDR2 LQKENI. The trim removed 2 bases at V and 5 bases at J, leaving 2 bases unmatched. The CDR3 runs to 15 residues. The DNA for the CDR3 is TGTGCCAGCTCACCAATGGGACAGGATAATTCACCCCTCCACTTT. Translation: CASSPMGQDNSPLHF.

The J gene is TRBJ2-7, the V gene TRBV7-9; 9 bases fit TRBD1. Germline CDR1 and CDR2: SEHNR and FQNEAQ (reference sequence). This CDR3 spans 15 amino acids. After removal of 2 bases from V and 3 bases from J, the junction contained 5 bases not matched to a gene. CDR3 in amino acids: CASSLLGQGFYEQYF. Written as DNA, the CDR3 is TGTGCCAGCAGCTTATTGGGACAGGGCTTCTACGAGCAGTACTTC. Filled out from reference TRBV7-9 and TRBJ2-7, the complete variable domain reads DTGVSQNPRHKITKRGQNVTFRCDPISEHNRLYWYRQTLGQGPEFLTYFQNEAQLEKSRLLSDRFSAERPKGSFSTLEIQRTEQGDSAMYLCASSLLGQGFYEQYFGPGTRLTVT.

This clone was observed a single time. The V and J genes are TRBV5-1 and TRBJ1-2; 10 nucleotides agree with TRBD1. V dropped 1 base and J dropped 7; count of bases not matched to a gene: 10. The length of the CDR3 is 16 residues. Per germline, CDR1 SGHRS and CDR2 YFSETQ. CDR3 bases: TGCGCCAGCAGCTTGCTTTCTTGGACAGGGGGATCTGGCTACACCTTC. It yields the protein CASSLLSWTGGSGYTF.

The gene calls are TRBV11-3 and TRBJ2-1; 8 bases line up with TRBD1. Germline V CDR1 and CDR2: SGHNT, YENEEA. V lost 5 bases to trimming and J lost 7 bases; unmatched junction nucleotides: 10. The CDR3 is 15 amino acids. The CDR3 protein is CASSTGQGEANEQFF. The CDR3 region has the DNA TGTGCCAGCAGCACCGGACAGGGTGAAGCTAATGAGCAGTTCTTC.

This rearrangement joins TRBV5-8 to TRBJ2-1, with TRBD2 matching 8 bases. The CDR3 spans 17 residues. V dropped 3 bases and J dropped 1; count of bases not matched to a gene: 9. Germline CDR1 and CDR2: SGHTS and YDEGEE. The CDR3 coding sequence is TGTGCCAGCAGCTCCAAGCGGGAGAGGTCGTCCTACAATGAGCAGTTCTTC. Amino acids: CASSSKRERSSYNEQFF. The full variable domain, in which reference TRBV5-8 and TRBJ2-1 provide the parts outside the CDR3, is EAGVTQSPTHLIKTRGQQATLRCSPISGHTSVYWYQQALGLGLQFLLWYDEGEERNRGNFPPRFSGRQFPNYSSELNVNALELEDSALYLCASSSKRERSSYNEQFFGPGTRLTVL.

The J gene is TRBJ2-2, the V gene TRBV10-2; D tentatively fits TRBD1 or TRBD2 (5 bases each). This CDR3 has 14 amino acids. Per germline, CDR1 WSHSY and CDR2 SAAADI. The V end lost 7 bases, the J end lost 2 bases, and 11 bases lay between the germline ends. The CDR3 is CASTEGINTGELFF. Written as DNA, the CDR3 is TGCGCCAGCACCGAGGGGATTAACACCGGGGAGCTGTTTTTT.

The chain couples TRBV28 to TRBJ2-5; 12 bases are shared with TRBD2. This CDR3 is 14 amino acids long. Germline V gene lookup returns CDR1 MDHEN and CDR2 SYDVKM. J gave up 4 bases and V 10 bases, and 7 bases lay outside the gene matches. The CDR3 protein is CATKASGGAETQYF. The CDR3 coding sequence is TGTGCCACAAAAGCTAGCGGGGGGGCAGAGACCCAGTACTTC.

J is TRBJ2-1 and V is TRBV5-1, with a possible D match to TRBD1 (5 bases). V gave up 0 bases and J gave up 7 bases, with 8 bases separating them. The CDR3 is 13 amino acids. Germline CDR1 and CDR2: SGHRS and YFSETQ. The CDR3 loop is CASSLGQRNEQFF. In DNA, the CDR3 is TGCGCCAGCAGCTTGGGACAGAGGAATGAGCAGTTCTTC.

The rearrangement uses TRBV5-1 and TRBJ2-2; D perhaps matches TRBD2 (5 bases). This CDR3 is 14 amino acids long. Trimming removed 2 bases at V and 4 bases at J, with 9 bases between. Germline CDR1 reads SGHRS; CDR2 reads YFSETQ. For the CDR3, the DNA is TGCGCCAGCAGCTTTGAGACTACCACCGGGGAGCTGTTTTTT. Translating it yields CASSFETTTGELFF.

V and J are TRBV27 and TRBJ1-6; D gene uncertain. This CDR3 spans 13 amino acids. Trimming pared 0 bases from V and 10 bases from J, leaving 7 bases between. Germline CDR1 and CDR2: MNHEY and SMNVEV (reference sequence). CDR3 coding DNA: TGTGCCAGCAGTTTATCTGCGAGATCACCCCTCCACTTT. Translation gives CASSLSARSPLHF.

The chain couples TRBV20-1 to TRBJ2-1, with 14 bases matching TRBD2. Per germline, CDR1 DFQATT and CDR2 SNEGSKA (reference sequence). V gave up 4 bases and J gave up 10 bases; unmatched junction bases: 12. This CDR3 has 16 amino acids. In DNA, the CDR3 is TGCAGTGCTAATGATCCGGGACTAGCGGGAGTCGACGAGCAGTTCTTC. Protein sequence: CSANDPGLAGVDEQFF.

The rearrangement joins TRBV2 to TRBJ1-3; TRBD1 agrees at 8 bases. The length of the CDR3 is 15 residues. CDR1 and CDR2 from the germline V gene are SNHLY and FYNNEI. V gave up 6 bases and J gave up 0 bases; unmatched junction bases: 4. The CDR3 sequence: CASRGQVLSGNTIYF. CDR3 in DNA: TGTGCCAGCAGGGGACAGGTTCTCTCTGGAAACACCATATATTTT.

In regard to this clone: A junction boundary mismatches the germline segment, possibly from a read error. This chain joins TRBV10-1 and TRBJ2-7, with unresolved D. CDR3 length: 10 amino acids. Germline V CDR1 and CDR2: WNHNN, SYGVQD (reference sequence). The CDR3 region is CASSETIHCF. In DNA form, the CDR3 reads TGCGCCAGCAGTGAAACAATCCACTGCTTC.

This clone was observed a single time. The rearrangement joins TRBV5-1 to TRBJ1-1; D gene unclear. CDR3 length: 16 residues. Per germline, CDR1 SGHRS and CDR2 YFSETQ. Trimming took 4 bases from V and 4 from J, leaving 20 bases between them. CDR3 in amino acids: CASSGGGPARGTEAFF. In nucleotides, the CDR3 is TGCGCCAGCAGCGGAGGAGGTCCGGCCCGAGGCACTGAAGCTTTCTTT.